This entry lists 17 T cell receptor beta chains sequenced from one sample in a study of cytomegalovirus exposure and HLA in healthy donors. Both 60 Vbeta primers and 13 Jbeta primers went into the PCR. Generated by immunoSEQ multiplex PCR, the TCRdb table keeps only in-frame clones and is missing some. The sample records about 90,000 clones, around 79% being singletons. Sequencing was done on a sample of PBMCs. Receptors originate from a woman between 35 and 50 years old in good health and CMV-seropositive.

V and J are TRBV15 and TRBJ2-1, with 9 positions matching TRBD2. Germline V gene sequence: CDR1 LNHNV, CDR2 YYDKDF (reference sequence). This CDR3 comprises 16 residues. The V gene end was trimmed by 8 bases and the J gene end by 8 bases; junction bases not matched to a gene: 16. The CDR3 bases are TGTGCCACCGGTCCAGGCGGGACTAGCCCTACGGATGAGCAGTTCTTC. Protein: CATGPGGTSPTDEQFF.

This CDR3 reads CASSLSTVLANEKLFF. As DNA, the CDR3 is TGTGCCAGCAGTTTATCGACAGTTCTTGCTAATGAAAAACTGTTTTTT. This chain connects TRBV28 to TRBJ1-4, with D possibly matching TRBD1 (5 bases). The germline CDR1 and CDR2 sequences are MDHEN and SYDVKM. This CDR3 is built from 16 residues. Trimming cost V 1 base and J 3 bases, with 12 bases left between them.

This chain uses TRBV10-3 with TRBJ2-5; tentatively, D is TRBD1 (5 bases). V was shortened by 6 bases and J by 1 base, with 15 bases between the two germline ends. Per the germline V gene, CDR1 is ENHRY and CDR2 is SYGVKD. The CDR3 spans 15 residues. The CDR3 nucleotides read TGTGCCATCAGAGGAGAACAGGCCGCCCAAGAGACCCAGTACTTC. This translates into CAIRGEQAAQETQYF.

Of note for this clone: At one end, the junction sequence differs from germline, possibly due to a read error. V gene TRBV28 combines with J gene TRBJ1-2; possible D gene TRBD1, 5 bases. This CDR3 has 14 residues. Germline CDR1 and CDR2: MDHEN and SYDVKM. The CDR3 DNA follows: TGTGCCAGCAGCCCGCAGGGACGGGACTATGGCTACCCCTTC. Translation gives CASSPQGRDYGYPF.

This clone was detected only a few times. The chain has TRBV7-3 and TRBJ2-2, with D possibly matching TRBD1 (6 bases). Between the trimmed V and J ends, which lost 3 bases and 7 bases, there was a span of 9 bases. The CDR3 has 13 residues. Germline CDR1 reads SGHTA; CDR2 reads FQGTGA. The CDR3 region is CASSLSGDGELFF. Here the CDR3 DNA reads TGTGCCAGCAGCTTGTCAGGGGACGGGGAGCTGTTTTTT.

This clone was counted once. The V gene is TRBV27, the J gene TRBJ1-2; D perhaps matches TRBD1 (6 bases). The V gene's germline CDR1 is MNHEY and CDR2 SMNVEV (reference sequence). There are 14 residues in the CDR3. Trimming took 6 bases from V and 4 from J, leaving 15 bases between them. This chain's CDR3 is CASSRIDRSYGYTF. CDR3 in DNA: TGTGCCAGCAGCCGCATCGACAGGAGCTATGGCTACACCTTC.

The sample holds one count of this clone. The chain links TRBV30 to TRBJ1-2; D gene unclear. The CDR3 is made up of 14 amino acids. V was cut by 1 base and J by 2 bases, with 11 bases left in between. Germline V lookup: CDR1 GTSNPN, CDR2 SVGIG (reference sequence). CDR3 nucleotide sequence: TGTGCCTGGAGTGCCGGTCCTACCAACTATGGCTACACCTTC. This codes for CAWSAGPTNYGYTF.

This chain links TRBV27 with TRBJ2-7; no definite D call. The CDR3 is 16 residues long. Trimming shortened V by 1 base and J by 0 bases, and 13 bases separated the two germline ends. Germline V CDR1 and CDR2: MNHEY, SMNVEV (reference sequence). CDR3 bases: TGTGCCAGCAGTTTATATGGGTGGAGCTCCTCCTACGAGCAGTACTTC. Its translation is CASSLYGWSSSYEQYF.

The table lists this clone with a count of one. J is TRBJ2-7 and V is TRBV28, with TRBD1 matching 12 bases. CDR1 and CDR2 from the germline V gene are MDHEN and SYDVKM. V gave up 1 base and J gave up 4 bases; unmatched junction bases: 8. CDR3 length: 17 amino acids. The CDR3 coding sequence is TGTGCCAGCAGTTTATATCGAAGGGACAGGGGGCTTTACGAGCAGTACTTC. Amino acids: CASSLYRRDRGLYEQYF.

V gene TRBV29-1 combines with J gene TRBJ2-3; D not resolved. Germline V CDR1 and CDR2: SQVTM, ANQGSEA. The V end lost 7 bases, the J end lost 7 bases, and 12 bases lay between the germline ends. The CDR3 loop spans 11 amino acids. The CDR3 nucleotides are TGCAGCGATTACAGTCGGAATACGCAGTATTTT. This translates into CSDYSRNTQYF.

The chain has TRBV10-3 and TRBJ2-3; 12 bases are shared with TRBD2. The CDR3 spans 16 residues. CDR1 ENHRY and CDR2 SYGVKD come from the germline V gene. V trimming: 6 bases; J trimming: 0 bases; junction bases outside the gene matches: 4. DNA for the CDR3: TGTGCCATCAGCTCCGGGACTAGCGGGAGCACAGATACGCAGTATTTT. Its translation: CAISSGTSGSTDTQYF.

The rearrangement uses TRBV5-5 and TRBJ2-1; possible D gene TRBD1, 8 bases. The V and J ends lost 0 bases and 8 bases respectively, with 12 bases between them. CDR1 SGHKS and CDR2 YYEKEE come from the germline V gene (reference sequence). The CDR3 sequence is 14 residues long. The CDR3 spells CASSLGQGRDEQFF. The CDR3 region has the DNA TGTGCCAGCAGCTTGGGACAGGGGAGGGATGAGCAGTTCTTC.

This chain links TRBV7-3 with TRBJ2-3; 8 bases match TRBD2. The CDR3 spans 17 residues. The germline gives CDR1 SGHTA, CDR2 FQGTGA. The V gene end was trimmed by 4 bases and the J gene end by 5 bases; junction bases not matched to a gene: 14. CDR3 nucleotide sequence: TGTGCCAGCAGCTCCCCAGATAGCGGGATAGGGGGAGATACGCAGTATTTT. It codes for CASSSPDSGIGGDTQYF.

The chain has TRBV12-5 and TRBJ2-7; TRBD1 agrees at 9 bases. The CDR3 spans 14 residues. Trimming removed 6 bases from V and 4 bases from J; junction bases left unmatched: 7. Germline values: CDR1 LGHNT, CDR2 FRNRAP. The CDR3 DNA follows: TGTGCTAGTGGGAATGACAGGGGGGGTTACGAGCAGTACTTC. Residues: CASGNDRGGYEQYF.

The chain combines TRBV5-4 with TRBJ1-1; D is unresolved. CDR3 length: 13 residues. V was shortened by 2 bases and J by 6 bases, with 11 bases between the two germline ends. Germline V gene data show CDR1 as SGHNT and CDR2 as YYREEE (reference sequence). The CDR3, as DNA: TGTGCCAGCAGCTTACCCCTAAGCGCTGAAGCTTTCTTT. Its protein product is CASSLPLSAEAFF. The full variable domain, rest sourced from reference TRBV5-4 and TRBJ1-1, is ETGVTQSPTHLIKTRGQQVTLRCSSQSGHNTVSWYQQALGQGPQFIFQYYREEENGRGNFPPRFSGLQFPNYSSELNVNALELDDSALYLCASSLPLSAEAFFGQGTRLTVV.

This chain connects TRBV4-2 to TRBJ2-7; maybe TRBD2 (5 bases). Germline-derived CDR1 and CDR2 are LGHNA and YNFKEQ. This CDR3 region has 15 residues. V was pared by 0 bases and J by 5 bases, with 14 bases between. CDR3 amino acids: CASSQDLLAPNEQYF. CDR3 in DNA: TGTGCCAGCAGCCAAGATCTCCTAGCTCCCAACGAGCAGTACTTC.

The rearrangement links TRBV4-2 to TRBJ1-2; the D gene is possibly TRBD1 (6 bases). The germline V gene encodes CDR1 LGHNA and CDR2 YNFKEQ. There are 16 residues in the CDR3. V was trimmed by 0 bases and J by 5 bases, leaving 16 bases between them. CDR3 DNA: TGTGCCAGCAGCCAAGATGCGGGGGGCCCCGGGTATGGCTACACCTTC. It codes for CASSQDAGGPGYGYTF.